This T cell receptor (beta chain) was recovered during a study of cytomegalovirus exposure and HLA in healthy donors. In regard to this clone: Its antigen is unidentified.

The study ran its PCR with 60 Vbeta and 13 Jbeta primers. Libraries were prepared by immunoSEQ multiplex PCR; TCRdb keeps only in-frame clonotypes and omits some of them. The top ten hold around 7% of the sample, which has under 200,000 clones, just under 80% seen once. Study-wide points: Likely technical artifact: a cluster of highly shared sequence variants.

The CDR3 has 14 amino acids. The ends lost 4 bases at V and 1 base at J; junction bases unmatched: 5. CDR1 is SGDLS and CDR2 is YYNGEE in the germline V gene. Source material: PBMCs. The gene calls are TRBV9 and TRBJ2-7; TRBD1 agrees at 7 bases. The TCR originated in a woman aged 40 to 50 in good health and CMV-seropositive. The CDR3 region is CASSKTGTSYEQYF. The CDR3 DNA is TGTGCCAGCAGCAAGACAGGGACATCCTACGAGCAGTACTTC. Combining the CDR3 with reference TRBV9 and TRBJ2-7 gives the whole variable domain DSGVTQTPKHLITATGQRVTLRCSPRSGDLSVYWYQQSLDQGLQFLIQYYNGEERAKGNILERFSAQQFPDLHSELNLSSLELGDSALYFCASSKTGTSYEQYFGPGTRLTVT.